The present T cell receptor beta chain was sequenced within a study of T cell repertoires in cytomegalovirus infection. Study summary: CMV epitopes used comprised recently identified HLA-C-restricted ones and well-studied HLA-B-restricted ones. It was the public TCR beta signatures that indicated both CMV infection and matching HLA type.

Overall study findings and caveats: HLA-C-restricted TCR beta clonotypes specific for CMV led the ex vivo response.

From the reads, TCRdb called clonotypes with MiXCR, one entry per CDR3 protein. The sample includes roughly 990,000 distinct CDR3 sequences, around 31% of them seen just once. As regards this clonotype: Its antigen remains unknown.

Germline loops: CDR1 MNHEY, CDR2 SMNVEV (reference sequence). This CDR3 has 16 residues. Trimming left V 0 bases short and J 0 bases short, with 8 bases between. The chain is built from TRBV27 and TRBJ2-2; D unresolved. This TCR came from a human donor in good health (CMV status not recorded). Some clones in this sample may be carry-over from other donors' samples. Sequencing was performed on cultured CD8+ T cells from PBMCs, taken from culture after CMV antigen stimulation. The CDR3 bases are TGTGCCAGCAGTTTATCGAACAGCCCGAACACCGGGGAGCTGTTTTTT. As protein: CASSLSNSPNTGELFF.